Sequencing of this T cell receptor (beta chain) was carried out in a study of read filtering for tumor transcriptome and immune sequencing. The study, taken as a whole, reports: Even smaller IR-seq throughput identified most shared clonotypes. The sorted CD138-negative fraction was a mixed bone marrow immune population, not purified T cells.

The library was built from around 380 ng RNA with molecular barcoded adaptors for alpha/delta and beta/gamma chains. TCRdb redid the calling of the reads with MiXCR, one entry per CDR3 protein. Among 25,000 to 35,000 distinct CDR3 sequences listed, less than 20% were seen once. At least ten counts were recorded for this clonotype. The antigen is unknown. The germline CDR1 and CDR2 sequences are MNHEY and SVGAGI. V gave up 4 bases and J gave up 9 bases, with 12 bases separating them. The CDR3 contains 12 residues. Sequencing used a population of CD138-negative cells sorted from bone marrow. This clonotype originated in a donor aged 40 or older with multiple myeloma. J is TRBJ1-2 and V is TRBV6-5; D may be TRBD1 (6 bases). Here the CDR3 reads CASSSRGTRYTF. The CDR3 DNA reads as TGTGCCAGCAGTTCCAGGGGAACGCGCTACACCTTC.